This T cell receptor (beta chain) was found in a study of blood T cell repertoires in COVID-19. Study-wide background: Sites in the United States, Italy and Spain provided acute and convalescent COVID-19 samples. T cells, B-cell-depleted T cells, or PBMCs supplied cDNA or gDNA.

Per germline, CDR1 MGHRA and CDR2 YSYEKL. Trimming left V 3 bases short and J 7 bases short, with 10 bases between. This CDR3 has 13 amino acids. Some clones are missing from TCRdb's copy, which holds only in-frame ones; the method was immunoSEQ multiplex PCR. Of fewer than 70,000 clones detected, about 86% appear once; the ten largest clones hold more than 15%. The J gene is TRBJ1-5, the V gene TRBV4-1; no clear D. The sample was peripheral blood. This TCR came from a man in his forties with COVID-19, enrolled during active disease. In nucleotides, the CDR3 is TGCGCCAGCAGCCAGCTCACCAGGCAGCCCCAGCATTTT. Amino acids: CASSQLTRQPQHF.